This T cell receptor (beta chain) is from a study of blood T cell repertoires in COVID-19 (dated by TCRdb to the early 2020s). Background on the whole study: Samples from collaborators originated in the United States, Italy and Spain and spanned both the acute and convalescent phases of COVID-19. The material from the prospective study consisted of cDNA or gDNA derived from T cells, B-cell-depleted T cells, or PBMCs. The dataset comprised deeply sampled blood TCRbeta repertoires from subjects exposed to, actively infected with, or recovered from COVID-19. A freely available public database, intended as a resource for researchers studying the immune response to SARS-CoV-2, is where the repertoires were released. Samples came from the ongoing ImmuneRACE study (first 160 participants) plus 1,254 subjects from 6 global collaborators. The sample metadata nearly always contained a de-identified subject ID, COVID-19 status, age in years and sex. Where HLA class I and class II types were available, the types were taken from metadata supplied by the sample provider, not from assay-based typing. Results and caveats for the whole study, not just this receptor: Clinical and demographic metadata were provided uncurated, with the amount varying by source and participant.

This clone was observed a single time. Its antigen is currently not known. No much larger clonotype is one base removed from it; base qualities were not supplied. Based on the germline V gene, the CDR1 and CDR2 sequences are SGDLS and YYNGEE. The CDR3 contains 15 residues, cysteine and phenylalanine counted. Of all the DNA, just the CDR3 is kept, 45 bases in frame from base 1. The germline V and J ends show losses of 7 bases and 7 bases respectively, and no gene match explains 10 bases of the junction. The collaborating institutions used their own protocols to collect whole blood in K2EDTA tubes. For TCRbeta analysis, collaborators shipped samples as frozen whole blood, isolated PBMCs, or DNA extracted from either of those sample types. TCRbeta CDR3 regions were amplified from genomic DNA by means of the immunoSEQ Assay, a bias-controlled multiplex PCR. Concerning the study's data processing: The number of nucleated cells in each sample was estimated by amplification of reference gene primers within the assay. Sequence reads were collapsed and filtered to measure the absolute abundance of every unique TCRbeta CDR3 rearrangement. Productive Simpson clonality was computed per sample as the square root of Simpson's diversity index over productive rearrangements. TCRdb took over this immuneACCESS table, retaining in-frame rearrangements with V and J assigned. Such tables are incomplete; in checked studies, under half of the missing clones stem from an unresolved V gene, and the remainder is unexplained. V and J calls and clone size are copied from that table; D and trimming were computed from the DNA. The sample table shows about 64,000 clones, and under 90% are seen once. Jointly, the top ten make up around 3.5% of the sample.

Sequenced: peripheral blood. The chain is encoded by TRBV9 joined to TRBJ2-1; 11 bases in the junction line up with TRBD2. This sequence was found in a man aged 50 or older with active COVID-19. The base sequence is TGTGCCAGCGGCGAAACTAGCGGGAGTACGAATGAGCAGTTCTTC. It translates as CASGETSGSTNEQFF.